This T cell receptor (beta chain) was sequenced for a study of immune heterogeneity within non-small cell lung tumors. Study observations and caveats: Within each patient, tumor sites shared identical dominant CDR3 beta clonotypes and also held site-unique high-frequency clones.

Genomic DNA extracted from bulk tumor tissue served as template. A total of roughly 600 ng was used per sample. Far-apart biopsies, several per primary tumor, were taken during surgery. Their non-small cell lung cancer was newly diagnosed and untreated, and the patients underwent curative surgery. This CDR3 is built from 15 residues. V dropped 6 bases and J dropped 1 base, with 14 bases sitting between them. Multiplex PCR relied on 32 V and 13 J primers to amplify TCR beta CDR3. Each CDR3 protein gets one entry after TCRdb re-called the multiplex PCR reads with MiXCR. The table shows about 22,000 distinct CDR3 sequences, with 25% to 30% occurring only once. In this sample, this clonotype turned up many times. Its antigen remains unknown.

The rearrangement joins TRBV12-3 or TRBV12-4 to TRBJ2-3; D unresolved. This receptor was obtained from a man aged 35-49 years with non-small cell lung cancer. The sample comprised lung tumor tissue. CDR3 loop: CASSPKAWGTDTQYF. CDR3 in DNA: TGTGCCAGCAGCCCGAAGGCGTGGGGCACAGATACGCAGTATTTT.